These 26 T cell receptor beta chains share one sample of origin, sequenced in a study of blood T cell repertoires in COVID-19. The protocol was immunoSEQ multiplex PCR, while the TCRdb copy is restricted to in-frame clones and leaves out a portion. Found here are 150,000 to 200,000 clones, roughly 85% of them singletons; the top ten hold approximately 3.3%. Material: peripheral blood. The receptors come from a human donor with acute or convalescent COVID-19. The donor label of this sample is uncertain.

This chain uses TRBV11-3 with TRBJ1-2; 8 bases map to TRBD1. Germline CDR1 is SGHNT and CDR2 is YENEEA. The CDR3 runs to 14 residues. V gave up 5 bases and J gave up 6 bases; unmatched junction bases: 8. CDR3: CASSEPGQVDGYTF. The CDR3 DNA reads TGTGCCAGCAGCGAACCGGGACAGGTCGATGGCTACACCTTC. The full variable domain, in which reference TRBV11-3 and TRBJ1-2 provide the parts outside the CDR3, is EAGVVQSPRYKIIEKKQPVAFWCNPISGHNTLYWYLQNLGQGPELLIRYENEEAVDDSQLPKDRFSAERLKGVDSTLKIQPAELGDSAVYLCASSEPGQVDGYTFGSGTRLTVV.

The chain joins TRBV3-1 (or the pseudogene TRBV3-2) to TRBJ2-1; the D is unclear. The length of the CDR3 is 15 residues. The germline CDR1 and CDR2 sequences are LGHDT and YNNKEL (reference sequence). Trimming removed 0 bases from V and 4 bases from J, with 10 bases in between. CDR3 in amino acids: CASSQEALRYNEQFF. In DNA form, the CDR3 reads TGTGCCAGCAGCCAAGAGGCTCTCAGGTACAATGAGCAGTTCTTC.

This clone came up a few times. The rearrangement uses TRBV4-2 and TRBJ1-6; a weak D match, TRBD1 (5 bases). Germline V gene data show CDR1 as LGHNA and CDR2 as YNFKEQ. This CDR3 region has 15 residues. The V end was cut by 1 base, the J end by 5 bases, with 9 bases between. The CDR3 spells CASSQVGEDNSPLHF. CDR3 sequence (DNA): TGTGCCAGCAGCCAAGTAGGGGAGGATAATTCACCCCTCCACTTT.

The V call is TRBV30, the J call TRBJ1-6, with D uncertain. CDR3 length: 11 amino acids. Trimming stripped 7 bases from V and 9 bases from J, with 10 bases between. Germline V gene sequence: CDR1 GTSNPN, CDR2 SVGIG (reference sequence). The CDR3 here is CALRGSSPLHF. In DNA, the CDR3 is TGTGCCTTGCGGGGTTCTTCACCCCTCCACTTT.

The chain has TRBV18 and TRBJ2-5; maybe TRBD1 (5 bases). Trimming pared 2 bases from V and 3 bases from J, leaving 10 bases between. The CDR3 contains 14 residues. Looked up from germline, CDR1 is KGHSH and CDR2 is LQKENI. In DNA, the CDR3 is TGTGCCAGCTCACCAGGAGCAGGGAAAGAGACCCAGTACTTC. Translated, it gives CASSPGAGKETQYF.

The chain carries TRBV19 and TRBJ2-7; TRBD1 matches at 7 bases. After removal of 3 bases from V and 0 bases from J, the junction contained 2 bases not matched to a gene. The CDR3 is made up of 14 amino acids. Germline V gives CDR1 LNHDA, CDR2 SQIVND (reference sequence). Written as DNA, the CDR3 is TGTGCCAGTAGTATTGGACAGGCCTCCTACGAGCAGTACTTC. This encodes CASSIGQASYEQYF.

CDR3 loop: CASSFQGGDTQYF. CDR3 coding DNA: TGTGCCAGCAGTTTTCAAGGAGGGGATACGCAGTATTTT. The chain joins TRBV27 to TRBJ2-3, with a weak D call TRBD2 (6 bases). V lost 3 bases to trimming and J lost 6 bases, with 10 bases between them. The length of the CDR3 is 13 residues. The germline V gene encodes CDR1 MNHEY and CDR2 SMNVEV (reference sequence).

The chain uses TRBV4-1 and TRBJ2-3, with 11 bases that match TRBD1. Germline CDR1 reads MGHRA; CDR2 reads YSYEKL. J gave up 2 bases and V 1 base, and 5 bases lay outside the gene matches. This CDR3 region has 17 residues. The CDR3 region has the DNA TGCGCCAGCAGCCAAGGGACAGGGGGCTCCCACACAGATACGCAGTATTTT. Its protein is CASSQGTGGSHTDTQYF.

The V call is TRBV19, the J call TRBJ1-2, with D uncertain. The ends were cut back, 3 bases at V and 0 bases at J, with 11 bases in the middle. The CDR3 sequence is 15 residues long. Germline V gives CDR1 LNHDA, CDR2 SQIVND (reference sequence). CDR3 sequence (DNA): TGTGCCAGTAGTATCACCCAGGCAGCTAACTATGGCTACACCTTC. It translates to CASSITQAANYGYTF. Full variable domain (outside the CDR3, taken from reference TRBV19 and TRBJ1-2): DGGITQSPKYLFRKEGQNVTLSCEQNLNHDAMYWYRQDPGQGLRLIYYSQIVNDFQKGDIAEGYSVSREKKESFPLTVTSAQKNPTAFYLCASSITQAANYGYTFGSGTRLTVV.

The J gene is TRBJ2-2, the V gene TRBV15; TRBD1 agrees at 10 bases. Germline lookup yields CDR1 LNHNV and CDR2 YYDKDF (reference sequence). V was clipped by 2 bases and J by 3 bases; unmatched bases: 3. This CDR3 has 16 residues. The CDR3 nucleotides are TGTGCCACCAGCAGAAACGGACAGGGGGACACCGGGGAGCTGTTTTTT. Its protein product is CATSRNGQGDTGELFF.

The chain uses TRBV27 and TRBJ1-3, with no clear D. V lost 5 bases, J lost 0 bases, and 14 bases lay in between. The CDR3 loop spans 16 amino acids. Per the germline V gene, CDR1 is MNHEY and CDR2 is SMNVEV (reference sequence). The DNA of the CDR3 is TGTGCCAGCAGTCCGTGGACTTTCGGCTCTGGAAACACCATATATTTT. Its translation: CASSPWTFGSGNTIYF.

As to this clone: Because the CDR3's place on the DNA is in doubt, the DNA is left out and the CDR3 is given as listed by TCRdb. The rearrangement links TRBV21-1 to TRBJ2-6; the table's TRBD2 call for D was not verified on the DNA. TRBV21-1 is a documented pseudogene. The CDR3 adds up to 22 amino acids, both ends counted. Here the CDR3 reads CASSKRLVVGLGVASGANVLTF.

This chain connects TRBV6-6 to TRBJ1-5; maybe TRBD1 (6 bases). Germline CDR1 MNHNY, CDR2 SVGAGI (reference sequence). The CDR3 contains 14 residues. The V and J ends lost 7 bases and 0 bases respectively, with 10 bases between them. This chain's CDR3 is CASTRTDSNQPQHF. The DNA for the CDR3 is TGTGCCAGCACCCGGACAGATAGCAATCAGCCCCAGCATTTT.

This clone has just one count. The gene calls are TRBV19 and TRBJ1-5; a possible D gene is TRBD1 (5 bases). CDR1 and CDR2 (germline): LNHDA, SQIVND (reference sequence). This CDR3 contains 13 residues. Deletions cut 2 bases from V and 5 bases from J, with 7 bases between. The chain's CDR3 is CASSIQGDQPQHF. The CDR3 DNA is TGTGCCAGTAGTATACAGGGTGATCAGCCCCAGCATTTT.

This clone has only one observation. The chain combines TRBV30 with TRBJ2-5; TRBD1 matches 11 bases. V shed 7 bases, J shed 6 bases, and the junction held 7 bases outside the gene matches. This CDR3 region has 13 residues. Germline V gene data show CDR1 as GTSNPN and CDR2 as SVGIG (reference sequence). As DNA, the CDR3 is TGTGCCTACAACCGGGACAGGGGGAAGACCCAGTACTTC. Translating gives CAYNRDRGKTQYF.

The rearrangement links TRBV12-3 or TRBV12-4 to TRBJ2-7; TRBD1 agrees at 7 bases. This CDR3 contains 13 residues. The trim removed 6 bases at V and 3 bases at J, leaving 5 bases unmatched. The CDR3 protein is CASSPGQNYEQYF. CDR3 nucleotide sequence: TGTGCCAGCAGCCCGGGACAGAACTACGAGCAGTACTTC.

The gene calls are TRBV5-1 and TRBJ2-7; TRBD1 is a possible D gene (6 bases). Germline assignment: CDR1 SGHRS and CDR2 YFSETQ. The CDR3 is 14 residues long. Deletions cut 3 bases from V and 5 bases from J, with 15 bases between. The CDR3 DNA follows: TGCGCCAGCAGCTGGATTGACAGGCCCCACGAGCAGTACTTC. It is translated as CASSWIDRPHEQYF.

The rearrangement links TRBV4-2 to TRBJ2-2, with TRBD2 matching 11 bases. CDR1 and CDR2 (germline): LGHNA, YNFKEQ. Trimming at V came to 3 bases and at J to 4 bases, leaving 7 bases not matched to a gene. This CDR3 has 17 residues. The chain's CDR3 is CASSQQTSGESTGELFF. The CDR3 nucleotides are TGTGCCAGCAGCCAGCAGACTAGCGGGGAGAGCACCGGGGAGCTGTTTTTT.

The CDR3 nucleotides read TGTGCCTGGACCCCGGGACAGTATGGCTACACCTTC. Its protein product is CAWTPGQYGYTF. J is TRBJ1-2 and V is TRBV30; 7 nucleotides agree with TRBD1. The CDR3 extends over 12 amino acids. The V segment lost 4 bases and the J segment 5 bases; nucleotides outside the gene matches: 4. Per the germline V gene, CDR1 is GTSNPN and CDR2 is SVGIG (reference sequence).

The chain employs TRBV23-1 and TRBJ2-7, with 7 bases matching TRBD1. TRBV23-1 is treated as an ORF (open reading frame) with a function not yet certain. The CDR3 extends over 15 amino acids. J lost 0 bases, V lost 5 bases, and 7 bases had no gene match. This CDR3 reads CASSAGTASSYEQYF. DNA for the CDR3: TGCGCCAGCAGTGCCGGGACAGCGAGCTCCTACGAGCAGTACTTC.

V is TRBV5-3 and J is TRBJ2-3; 7 bases are shared with TRBD1. TRBV5-3 is given ORF status, its function remaining uncertain. Germline trimming cut 0 bases from V and 4 bases from J; bases unmatched to any gene: 17. The CDR3 consists of 19 residues. The CDR3 DNA sequence: TGTGCCAGAAGCTTGGGGGTCGCAGACAGGGTTATCGGGCCAGATACGCAGTATTTT. It specifies CARSLGVADRVIGPDTQYF.

The chain has TRBV7-9 and TRBJ1-1; D is unresolved. CDR3 length: 16 residues. The V end lost 10 bases, the J end lost 1 base, and 22 bases lay between the germline ends. Germline V gene data show CDR1 as SEHNR and CDR2 as FQNEAQ (reference sequence). CDR3 residues: CATSFIIPRGNTEAFF. DNA of the CDR3: TGTGCCACCTCCTTCATTATACCAAGAGGGAACACTGAAGCTTTCTTT.

This clone was seen just once. This sequence joins TRBV7-7 and TRBJ2-5; D is possibly TRBD2 (5 bases). CDR1 and CDR2 (germline): SSHAT, FNYEAQ (reference sequence). V shed 3 bases and J shed 5 bases, with 13 bases lying between them. The CDR3 is 14 amino acids. The CDR3 spells CASSFGGFRETQYF. Written as DNA, the CDR3 is TGTGCCAGCAGCTTTGGCGGGTTCCGGGAGACCCAGTACTTC. The entire variable domain, with the rest obtained from reference TRBV7-7 and TRBJ2-5, is as follows: GAGVSQSPRYKVTKRGQDVTLRCDPISSHATLYWYQQALGQGPEFLTYFNYEAQPDKSGLPSDRFSAERPEGSISTLTIQRTEQRDSAMYRCASSFGGFRETQYFGPGTRLLVL.

This clone appeared a few times. The rearrangement joins TRBV3-1 (or the pseudogene TRBV3-2) to TRBJ1-6; 8 bases map to TRBD1. The CDR3 is 15 amino acids. The trim removed 8 bases at V and 3 bases at J, leaving 6 bases unmatched. Germline V lookup: CDR1 LGHDT, CDR2 YNNKEL (reference sequence). The DNA of the CDR3 is TGTGCCAGCCGCGGTGGACAGGGCTATAATTCACCCCTCCACTTT. It translates to CASRGGQGYNSPLHF.

V usage is TRBV5-6 and J usage is TRBJ1-2, with D perhaps matching TRBD1 (5 bases). The CDR3 consists of 14 residues. The germline CDR1 and CDR2 sequences are SGHDT and YYEEEE. V was clipped by 3 bases and J by 6 bases, with 15 bases between them. The DNA of the CDR3 is TGTGCCAGCAGCTCGGCCTGGGGGGGAAATGGCTACACCTTC. Translation gives CASSSAWGGNGYTF.

The gene calls are TRBV5-4 and TRBJ2-2; TRBD1 is a possible D gene (5 bases). This CDR3 comprises 14 residues. V was cut by 3 bases and J by 0 bases, with 6 bases left in between. The germline gives CDR1 SGHNT, CDR2 YYREEE (reference sequence). CDR3 residues: CASSYRSNTGELFF. As DNA, the CDR3 is TGTGCCAGCAGCTACAGGTCGAACACCGGGGAGCTGTTTTTT. Supplemented by reference TRBV5-4 and TRBJ2-2, the full variable domain reads ETGVTQSPTHLIKTRGQQVTLRCSSQSGHNTVSWYQQALGQGPQFIFQYYREEENGRGNFPPRFSGLQFPNYSSELNVNALELDDSALYLCASSYRSNTGELFFGEGSRLTVL.